This paragraph reports one TCR beta chain. These data are taken from a study of Ad26.COV2.S vaccination and SARS-CoV-2 variants. Study background: Each vaccinee took Ad26.COV2.S intramuscularly, once or twice 56 days apart.

Treatment in this sample: some 20 received Ad26.COV2.S at low or high dose, single or two shots; 5 received placebo; per-sample allocation not given. Sampling was performed 63 days after the first vaccine or placebo injection. Aged 18-55 years, donor was enrolled in Boston in 2020. What was given as vaccine was an Ad26 vector encoding Wuhan-strain SARS-CoV-2 spike. Assay used: immunoSEQ multiplex PCR; TCRdb lists only in-frame clones, some missing. The sample has roughly 500,000 clones; roughly nine tenths are singletons. Germline CDR1 is GTSNPN and CDR2 is SVGIG (reference sequence). Trimming took off 0 bases at V and 7 bases at J, with 24 bases between the two ends. The length of the CDR3 is 17 residues.

The sample in question was peripheral blood, obtained in a trial of Ad26.COV2.S vaccine versus placebo. The chain joins TRBV30 to TRBJ1-1, with a tentative D call TRBD1 (6 bases). The TCR comes from a person between 18 and 65 years old who received the Ad26.COV2.S COVID-19 vaccine or a placebo. In nucleotides, the CDR3 is TGTGCCTGGAGTGTATCATTCAACAGGGTTCGGTATAGTGAAGCTTTCTTT. Translating it yields CAWSVSFNRVRYSEAFF.